The 26 T cell receptor beta chains below were found in one sample sequenced in a study of T-cell reconstitution after alpha-beta-depleted transplantation in children. Unique molecular identifiers were built into the TCRbeta library. MiXCR was run by TCRdb on the PCR reads, yielding one entry per CDR3 protein. Here the sample spans about 300,000 distinct CDR3 sequences, roughly a tenth being singletons. The material sequenced was PBMCs, taken before TCRalphabeta/CD19-depleted stem cell transplant. The receptors originated from a boy in the first two years of life with acute myeloid leukemia, due to receive a stem cell transplant.

This clonotype was found a few times. The V and J genes are TRBV29-1 and TRBJ2-1, with no clear D. V was trimmed by 4 bases and J by 7 bases, leaving 8 bases between them. CDR1 is SQVTM, CDR2 ANQGSEA, per germline. This CDR3 contains 11 residues. For the CDR3, the DNA is TGCAGCGTTGTTCCAGCGAATGAGCAGTTCTTC. This translates into CSVVPANEQFF.

This clonotype has just a few counts. V is TRBV20-1 and J is TRBJ2-7; TRBD1 might be the D (5 bases). V was shortened by 4 bases and J by 1 base, with 20 bases between the two germline ends. CDR1 is DFQATT and CDR2 is SNEGSKA in the germline V gene (reference sequence). This CDR3 is 16 amino acids long. CDR3 loop: CSANPGNTGLSYEQYF. For the CDR3, the DNA is TGCAGTGCTAACCCCGGAAATACAGGATTGTCCTACGAGCAGTACTTC.

This clonotype was observed many times. This chain links TRBV7-3 with TRBJ2-1; 8 bases are shared with TRBD1. Germline CDR1 reads SGHTA; CDR2 reads FQGTGA. Germline trimming cut 8 bases from V and 5 bases from J; bases unmatched to any gene: 11. CDR3 length: 15 residues. The CDR3 DNA sequence: TGTGCCAGCTCCCTGATAGGGACAGGACACAATGAGCAGTTCTTC. Protein: CASSLIGTGHNEQFF.

Of note for this clonotype: This may be a read error: a much more frequent sequence differs by one nucleotide. The V and J genes are TRBV4-3 and TRBJ1-4; D unclear. Per the germline V gene, CDR1 is LGHNA and CDR2 is YSLEER. The V end lost 3 bases, the J end lost 1 base, and 9 bases lay between the germline ends. This CDR3 contains 15 residues. The CDR3 DNA reads TGCGCCAGCAGCCACCTACTTGTAACTAATGAAAAACTGTTTTTT. This translates into CASSHLLVTNEKLFF.

The chain recombines TRBV5-1 with TRBJ1-2; a possible D gene is TRBD1 (5 bases). This CDR3 is built from 14 residues. Germline loops: CDR1 SGHRS, CDR2 YFSETQ. V shed 4 bases and J shed 8 bases, with 18 bases lying between them. The CDR3 DNA is TGCGCCAGCAGCGTGTCGATGGGGGTAGGCGGCTACACCTTC. This translates into CASSVSMGVGGYTF.

This clonotype has a single count. The chain uses TRBV5-1 and TRBJ2-5, with 8 bases fitting TRBD2. The V segment lost 5 bases and the J segment 5 bases; nucleotides outside the gene matches: 11. The germline gives CDR1 SGHRS, CDR2 YFSETQ. CDR3 length: 15 amino acids. CDR3 protein: CASRRASGPRETQYF. CDR3 nucleotide sequence: TGCGCCAGCAGACGGGCTAGCGGGCCACGGGAGACCCAGTACTTC.

This clonotype has ten or more counts. The gene calls are TRBV7-2 and TRBJ2-7, with unresolved D. Trimming took off 2 bases at V and 2 bases at J, with 13 bases between the two ends. Germline CDR1 reads SGHTA; CDR2 reads FQGNSA. The length of the CDR3 is 15 residues. CDR3 in DNA: TGTGCCAGCAGCTTAAATGTCCGGAGTCCCTACGAGCAGTACTTC. This gives the protein CASSLNVRSPYEQYF.

This clonotype was observed at least ten times. The V and J genes are TRBV27 and TRBJ2-7, with 10 bases aligning to TRBD2. Germline loops: CDR1 MNHEY, CDR2 SMNVEV (reference sequence). Germline trimming cut 5 bases from V and 3 bases from J; bases unmatched to any gene: 4. The CDR3 extends over 14 amino acids. The DNA of the CDR3 is TGTGCCAGCAGTGCGGGACTAGCGAACTACGAGCAGTACTTC. Encoded protein: CASSAGLANYEQYF.

This clonotype was recorded many times. This chain joins TRBV24-1 and TRBJ2-2; 7 positions agree with TRBD1. Germline loops: CDR1 KGHDR, CDR2 SFDVKD. Trimming removed 2 bases from V and 5 bases from J; junction bases left unmatched: 7. This CDR3 region has 16 residues. The CDR3 region is CATSDSDRVGTGELFF. The CDR3 region has the DNA TGTGCCACCAGTGATTCCGACAGGGTAGGGACCGGGGAGCTGTTTTTT.

This clonotype came up a few times. The CDR3 DNA is TGTGCCATCAGTCCCCGGTCGCTAGAGGACAATGAGCAGTTCTTC. As protein: CAISPRSLEDNEQFF. The chain couples TRBV10-3 to TRBJ2-1; no reliable D call. This CDR3 has 15 residues. Germline V gene sequence: CDR1 ENHRY, CDR2 SYGVKD. Trimming stripped 5 bases from V and 5 bases from J, with 16 bases between.

This clonotype came up many times. The V and J genes are TRBV18 and TRBJ2-7; maybe TRBD1 (6 bases). Trimming stripped 9 bases from V and 11 bases from J, with 11 bases between. There are 9 residues in the CDR3. CDR1 and CDR2 (germline): KGHSH, LQKENI. CDR3 nucleotides: TGTGCCAGAGGGACATTGAAGTACTTC. This encodes CARGTLKYF.

In this sample, this clonotype turned up many times. J is TRBJ2-2 and V is TRBV6-5, with D unclear. CDR3 length: 14 amino acids. V was trimmed by 0 bases and J by 9 bases, leaving 11 bases between them. Germline V lookup: CDR1 MNHEY, CDR2 SVGAGI. The CDR3 protein is CASSYSSLRWELFF. The DNA for the CDR3 is TGTGCCAGCAGTTACTCGAGTCTGAGATGGGAGCTGTTTTTT.

This clonotype appeared many times. The V and J genes are TRBV29-1 and TRBJ2-5; 9 bases map to TRBD1. The V and J ends lost 6 bases and 5 bases, in that order; junction bases with no gene match: 13. The CDR3 covers 15 residues. Germline CDR1 reads SQVTM; CDR2 reads ANQGSEA. Here the CDR3 DNA reads TGCAGCGTGGTACCTCGGACAGGGGCAGGGGAGACCCAGTACTTC. Residues: CSVVPRTGAGETQYF. Using reference TRBV29-1 and TRBJ2-5 for the parts outside the CDR3, the full variable domain is SAVISQKPSRDICQRGTSLTIQCQVDSQVTMMFWYRQQPGQSLTLIATANQGSEATYESGFVIDKFPISRPNLTFSTLTVSNMSPEDSSIYLCSVVPRTGAGETQYFGPGTRLLVL.

This clonotype was found many times. V gene TRBV29-1 combines with J gene TRBJ2-7; no definite D call. The ends were cut back, 0 bases at V and 4 bases at J, with 7 bases in the middle. This CDR3 comprises 12 residues. Germline V lookup: CDR1 SQVTM, CDR2 ANQGSEA. Written as DNA, the CDR3 is TGCAGCGTTGAAGATCGCCTTTACGAGCAGTACTTC. Amino acid sequence: CSVEDRLYEQYF.

This chain links TRBV6-2 or TRBV6-3 with TRBJ2-7; D is perhaps TRBD2 (6 bases). The CDR3 is 14 residues long. Trimming left V 2 bases short and J 3 bases short, with 11 bases between. Germline values: CDR1 MNHEY, CDR2 SVGEGT. CDR3 loop: CASSYTGRGYEQYF. CDR3 nucleotide sequence: TGTGCCAGCAGTTACACCGGGAGAGGCTACGAGCAGTACTTC.

This clonotype was detected a few times. The rearrangement uses TRBV18 and TRBJ2-1; TRBD2 aligns across 7 bases. The V segment lost 6 bases and the J segment 7 bases; nucleotides outside the gene matches: 12. The germline V gene has CDR1 KGHSH and CDR2 LQKENI. The CDR3 has 15 amino acids. The chain's CDR3 is CASSSLAAVENEQFF. The CDR3 bases are TGTGCCAGCTCGTCTCTAGCGGCAGTTGAGAATGAGCAGTTCTTC.

Remarks on this clonotype: One base away lies a much larger clone, so this may be a sequencing read error. The J gene is TRBJ1-2, the V gene TRBV24-1, with 7 bases lining up with TRBD1. The CDR3 loop spans 16 amino acids. J was trimmed by 0 bases and V by 5 bases; bases with no gene match: 8. From germline, CDR1 is KGHDR and CDR2 SFDVKD. This CDR3 reads CATSAPGTAANYGYTF. In DNA, the CDR3 is TGTGCCACCAGTGCCCCCGGGACAGCTGCTAACTATGGCTACACCTTC.

This clonotype was counted ten times or more. In DNA form, the CDR3 reads TGTGCCAGCAGTGCGGACGATCGGGAGCAGTACTTC. Protein sequence: CASSADDREQYF. The chain recombines TRBV27 with TRBJ2-7; D ambiguous. Germline V gene lookup returns CDR1 MNHEY and CDR2 SMNVEV (reference sequence). The CDR3 totals 12 residues. Trimming stripped 5 bases from V and 7 bases from J, with 12 bases between.

This clonotype was seen at least ten times. J is TRBJ1-2 and V is TRBV3-1; perhaps TRBD1 as D (6 bases). Germline CDR1 is LGHDT and CDR2 is YNNKEL (reference sequence). The germline V and J ends were trimmed by 1 base and 8 bases, with 14 bases remaining between them. The CDR3 has 14 amino acids. The CDR3 sequence: CASSQGTDIGGYTF. DNA of the CDR3: TGTGCCAGCAGCCAAGGGACAGATATAGGAGGCTACACCTTC.

This clonotype occurred many times. The chain carries TRBV12-3 or TRBV12-4 and TRBJ2-1; a weak D match, TRBD1 (6 bases). The CDR3 spans 15 residues. The germline V and J ends were trimmed by 5 bases and 3 bases, with 14 bases remaining between them. DNA of the CDR3: TGTGCCAGCAGTGATCAGGGGAAGGGCTACAATGAGCAGTTCTTC. Its protein is CASSDQGKGYNEQFF.

This clonotype has ten or more counts. The rearrangement links TRBV6-5 to TRBJ2-7; 7 nucleotides line up with TRBD2. The CDR3 has 14 amino acids. The junction had 9 bases not matched to a gene; V was cut back by 7 bases and J by 3 bases. Germline assignment: CDR1 MNHEY and CDR2 SVGAGI. The CDR3 DNA reads TGTGCCAGCAAAGTCGTCGCGGGAGACTACGAGCAGTACTTC. Residues: CASKVVAGDYEQYF.

The chain has TRBV23-1 and TRBJ2-7, with 11 bases that match TRBD1. TRBV23-1 is flagged as an ORF with uncertain function. The CDR3 loop spans 12 amino acids. V shed 6 bases, J shed 6 bases, and the junction held 1 base outside the gene matches. The CDR3, as DNA: TGCGCCAGCAGGGGGACAGGGGGCGAGCAGTACTTC. Amino acid sequence: CASRGTGGEQYF.

V gene TRBV6-1 combines with J gene TRBJ2-3; a weak D match, TRBD2 (6 bases). V was cut by 4 bases and J by 2 bases, with 13 bases left in between. Germline CDR1 MNHNS, CDR2 SASEGT. This CDR3 spans 15 amino acids. The chain's CDR3 is CASSAPGLPTDTQYF. The CDR3 nucleotides are TGTGCCAGCAGTGCCCCGGGACTGCCCACAGATACGCAGTATTTT.

This chain connects TRBV7-2 to TRBJ2-1; 9 nucleotides line up with TRBD2. Unmatched junction bases numbered 5, after V lost 1 base and J lost 10 bases. Germline loops: CDR1 SGHTA, CDR2 FQGNSA. This CDR3 contains 14 residues. The CDR3 DNA is TGTGCCAGCAGCTTAGACCTAGCGGGGAGAGAGCAGTTCTTC. Its translation is CASSLDLAGREQFF.

This clonotype was seen at least ten times. The rearrangement links TRBV24-1 to TRBJ2-7; 9 nucleotides match TRBD1. Germline values: CDR1 KGHDR, CDR2 SFDVKD. This CDR3 is built from 15 residues. V was clipped by 3 bases and J by 2 bases; unmatched bases: 4. CDR3 loop: CATSDRDRDAYEQYF. The CDR3, as DNA: TGTGCCACCAGTGATCGGGACAGGGACGCCTACGAGCAGTACTTC.

Regarding this clonotype: Possible read error: a much larger clone is one base away. V usage is TRBV7-9 and J usage is TRBJ2-2, with D perhaps matching TRBD1 or TRBD2 (6 bases each). Germline CDR1 reads SEHNR; CDR2 reads FQNEAQ (reference sequence). The CDR3 spans 16 residues. V was shortened by 0 bases and J by 5 bases, with 13 bases between the two germline ends. This CDR3 is CASSLAGAGTTGELFF. In nucleotides, the CDR3 is TGTGCCAGCAGCTTAGCGGGGGCAGGGACTACCGGGGAGCTGTTTTTT.